The 28 T cell receptor beta chains given below trace back to one sample, sequenced in a study of cytomegalovirus exposure and HLA in healthy donors. Primers for the PCR totalled 60 Vbeta and 13 Jbeta. The assay was immunoSEQ multiplex PCR, and TCRdb's table has in-frame clones only and misses some. The repertoire has 150,000 to 200,000 clones, approximately 84% of them found once; the top ten carry around 6.1%. The sample comprised PBMCs. These receptor sequences come from a woman in her 30s in good health and CMV-seropositive.

The chain has TRBV27 and TRBJ2-7, with 9 positions matching TRBD1. The ends lost 1 base at V and 5 bases at J; junction bases unmatched: 6. The CDR3 runs to 15 residues. Germline-derived CDR1 and CDR2 are MNHEY and SMNVEV (reference sequence). The CDR3 sequence: CASSLWGQGWDEQYF. In DNA, the CDR3 is TGTGCCAGCAGTTTATGGGGACAGGGTTGGGACGAGCAGTACTTC.

V gene TRBV6-5 combines with J gene TRBJ2-2, with D maybe TRBD1 (6 bases). V dropped 0 bases and J dropped 3 bases, with 11 bases sitting between them. Germline values: CDR1 MNHEY, CDR2 SVGAGI. The CDR3 loop spans 16 amino acids. CDR3 in amino acids: CASSYSDRRDTGELFF. In DNA, the CDR3 is TGTGCCAGCAGTTACTCGGACAGAAGGGACACCGGGGAGCTGTTTTTT.

The J gene is TRBJ1-2, the V gene TRBV2; D is ambiguous. The CDR3 has 13 amino acids. CDR1 SNHLY and CDR2 FYNNEI come from the germline V gene. The germline V and J ends were trimmed by 6 bases and 2 bases, with 10 bases remaining between them. CDR3 coding DNA: TGTGCCAGCAGGGAATACATAAACTATGGCTACACCTTC. It is translated as CASREYINYGYTF.

This sequence joins TRBV7-9 and TRBJ2-3; 10 positions agree with TRBD2. The CDR3 is made up of 15 amino acids. From germline, CDR1 is SEHNR and CDR2 FQNEAQ (reference sequence). V lost 5 bases, J lost 4 bases, and 6 bases stayed unmatched. The CDR3 DNA is TGTGCCAGCAGCCGGAGCGGGGGGGCCCCAGATACGCAGTATTTT. Translated: CASSRSGGAPDTQYF.

This sequence joins TRBV6-6 and TRBJ2-3; D not certain. Trimming shortened V by 6 bases and J by 6 bases, and 19 bases separated the two germline ends. The CDR3 totals 15 residues. The germline gives CDR1 MNHNY, CDR2 SVGAGI (reference sequence). CDR3 DNA sequence: TGTGCCAGCAGCGAATACGACCATCAAGCGGATACGCAGTATTTT. Protein sequence: CASSEYDHQADTQYF.

This rearrangement joins TRBV9 to TRBJ2-5, with 11 bases identical to TRBD1. The V gene end was trimmed by 0 bases and the J gene end by 4 bases; junction bases not matched to a gene: 17. CDR1 is SGDLS and CDR2 is YYNGEE in the germline V gene. This CDR3 has 20 residues. The DNA for the CDR3 is TGTGCCAGCAGCGTAGGTATAGTTACCTGGACAGGGGGCGTGGGAGAGACCCAGTACTTC. This gives the protein CASSVGIVTWTGGVGETQYF.

The chain uses TRBV10-1 and TRBJ2-7, with D tentatively TRBD2 (6 bases). The V end was cut by 2 bases, the J end by 6 bases, with 11 bases between. The CDR3 totals 13 residues. The germline gives CDR1 WNHNN, CDR2 SYGVQD (reference sequence). The DNA for the CDR3 is TGCGCCAGCAGTGAGGCCACTAGCCGCGAGCAGTACTTC. It translates to CASSEATSREQYF.

This rearrangement joins TRBV19 to TRBJ2-1, with TRBD2 matching 11 bases. V was pared by 5 bases and J by 8 bases, with 11 bases of the junction left unmatched. This CDR3 is 16 amino acids long. CDR1 and CDR2 (germline): LNHDA, SQIVND (reference sequence). The CDR3 region is CASSVLAGGPGDEQFF. CDR3 DNA: TGTGCCAGTAGTGTGTTAGCGGGGGGGCCAGGCGATGAGCAGTTCTTC. Combining the CDR3 with reference TRBV19 and TRBJ2-1 gives the whole variable domain DGGITQSPKYLFRKEGQNVTLSCEQNLNHDAMYWYRQDPGQGLRLIYYSQIVNDFQKGDIAEGYSVSREKKESFPLTVTSAQKNPTAFYLCASSVLAGGPGDEQFFGPGTRLTVL.

This clone has just one count. This chain connects TRBV28 to TRBJ2-7; D uncertain. V shed 3 bases and J shed 2 bases, with 5 bases lying between them. Germline-derived CDR1 and CDR2 are MDHEN and SYDVKM. The CDR3 consists of 12 residues. CDR3 coding DNA: TGTGCCAGCAGTTTTTTTACCTACGAGCAGTACTTC. It yields the protein CASSFFTYEQYF.

The chain is built from TRBV29-1 and TRBJ2-5; TRBD1 agrees at 9 bases. Losses at the gene ends were 4 bases for V and 11 bases for J; bases not matched to a gene: 14. The germline V gene encodes CDR1 SQVTM and CDR2 ANQGSEA. The CDR3 is 14 residues long. The DNA of the CDR3 is TGCAGCGTTGTTCTCCCAGGGACAGGGAGGGAGCAGTACTTC. Its protein is CSVVLPGTGREQYF.

The chain couples TRBV5-1 to TRBJ2-5; TRBD1 aligns across 8 bases. The J call may be incorrect, as the DNA end agrees better with TRBJ2-7. Per the germline V gene, CDR1 is SGHRS and CDR2 is YFSETQ. The CDR3 is made up of 17 amino acids. In DNA form, the CDR3 reads TGCGCCAGCAGCTTGGAGGGACAGGACGGGGGCCCCTACGAGCAGTACTTC. Amino acid sequence: CASSLEGQDGGPYEQYF.

The chain uses TRBV6-5 and TRBJ2-2, with a possible D match to TRBD1 (5 bases). Trimming took off 5 bases at V and 4 bases at J, with 14 bases between the two ends. Looked up from germline, CDR1 is MNHEY and CDR2 is SVGAGI. CDR3 length: 15 amino acids. The CDR3 is CASSPRQTITGELFF. CDR3 nucleotide sequence: TGTGCCAGCAGTCCTCGACAGACAATCACCGGGGAGCTGTTTTTT.

V and J are TRBV5-1 and TRBJ2-7, with TRBD1 matching 9 bases. With 2 bases clipped from V and 2 bases from J, the junction kept 5 bases outside the gene matches. Per the germline V gene, CDR1 is SGHRS and CDR2 is YFSETQ. CDR3 length equals 15 residues. The CDR3 region is CASSLNRGPPYEQYF. The CDR3 coding sequence is TGCGCCAGCAGCTTAAACAGGGGGCCGCCCTACGAGCAGTACTTC. Full variable domain (remainder filled in from reference TRBV5-1 and TRBJ2-7): KAGVTQTPRYLIKTRGQQVTLSCSPISGHRSVSWYQQTPGQGLQFLFEYFSETQRNKGNFPGRFSGRQFSNSRSEMNVSTLELGDSALYLCASSLNRGPPYEQYFGPGTRLTVT.

The chain is built from TRBV5-1 and TRBJ2-7, with 10 bases fitting TRBD2. The CDR3 has 15 residues. V was pared by 4 bases and J by 5 bases, with 9 bases of the junction left unmatched. The germline V gene has CDR1 SGHRS and CDR2 YFSETQ. CDR3 loop: CASSRPSGSFHEQYF. The CDR3 bases are TGCGCCAGCAGCAGGCCTAGCGGGAGTTTCCACGAGCAGTACTTC.

This clone was seen a handful of times. The chain joins TRBV19 to TRBJ2-2; 16 positions match TRBD2. Germline values: CDR1 LNHDA, CDR2 SQIVND (reference sequence). The V gene end was trimmed by 3 bases and the J gene end by 4 bases; junction bases not matched to a gene: 8. This CDR3 comprises 19 residues. This CDR3 reads CASSMMGLAGGPGTGELFF. CDR3 sequence (DNA): TGTGCCAGTAGTATGATGGGACTAGCGGGGGGGCCTGGCACCGGGGAGCTGTTTTTT.

The V call is TRBV9, the J call TRBJ1-1; D perhaps matches TRBD1 (5 bases). The germline gives CDR1 SGDLS, CDR2 YYNGEE. V was trimmed by 0 bases and J by 7 bases, leaving 16 bases between them. The CDR3 runs to 15 residues. The CDR3 protein is CASSVEGPPAREAFF. Written as DNA, the CDR3 is TGTGCCAGCAGCGTAGAGGGGCCACCAGCACGTGAAGCTTTCTTT.

The rearrangement joins TRBV28 to TRBJ2-7; 8 bases align to TRBD1. The V and J ends lost 5 bases and 5 bases, in that order; junction bases with no gene match: 5. Germline V gives CDR1 MDHEN, CDR2 SYDVKM. This CDR3 comprises 13 residues. The CDR3 DNA follows: TGTGCCAGCAGTCGACAGGGGAGAAACGAGCAGTACTTC. Amino acids: CASSRQGRNEQYF.

Here the CDR3 DNA reads TGTGCCACGTCCCGGGACTATTACAATGAGCAGTTCTTC. It translates to CATSRDYYNEQFF. The V call is TRBV19, the J call TRBJ2-1; 7 nucleotides line up with TRBD2. V lost 10 bases, J lost 4 bases, and 7 bases stayed unmatched. The CDR3 runs 13 residues. The germline V gene encodes CDR1 LNHDA and CDR2 SQIVND (reference sequence). The full variable domain, with the rest looked up from reference TRBV19 and TRBJ2-1, is DGGITQSPKYLFRKEGQNVTLSCEQNLNHDAMYWYRQDPGQGLRLIYYSQIVNDFQKGDIAEGYSVSREKKESFPLTVTSAQKNPTAFYLCATSRDYYNEQFFGPGTRLTVL.

The chain carries TRBV2 and TRBJ2-3, with 12 bases that match TRBD2. The germline V gene encodes CDR1 SNHLY and CDR2 FYNNEI. This CDR3 is built from 17 residues. Unmatched junction bases numbered 8, after V lost 5 bases and J lost 2 bases. CDR3 bases: TGTGCCAGCAGTCACCCTCTAGCGGGGGGGCCCACAGATACGCAGTATTTT. Its protein is CASSHPLAGGPTDTQYF.

The chain has TRBV19 and TRBJ1-4, with 7 bases lining up with TRBD1. The ends lost 10 bases at V and 5 bases at J; junction bases unmatched: 7. The CDR3 sequence is 13 residues long. The V gene's germline CDR1 is LNHDA and CDR2 SQIVND (reference sequence). CDR3 protein: CATSTGRNEKLFF. The CDR3 coding sequence is TGTGCCACCTCGACAGGGCGCAATGAAAAACTGTTTTTT.

The V and J genes are TRBV7-8 and TRBJ1-1; possibly TRBD1 for D (5 bases). CDR3 length: 16 amino acids. Trimming removed 1 base from V and 8 bases from J, with 20 bases in between. Germline CDR1 reads SGHVS; CDR2 reads FQNEAQ. Written as DNA, the CDR3 is TGTGCCAGCAGCTTAGAGAACAGGTTAGGCAGCTCGGAAGCTTTCTTT. As protein: CASSLENRLGSSEAFF.

J is TRBJ2-1 and V is TRBV6-1, with D possibly matching TRBD2 (5 bases). The CDR3 has 16 residues. Germline CDR1 and CDR2: MNHNS and SASEGT. The V end lost 4 bases, the J end lost 8 bases, and 21 bases lay between the germline ends. The CDR3: CASSVLVGRVGYEQFF. The CDR3 DNA is TGTGCCAGCAGTGTGCTAGTAGGGCGGGTTGGTTATGAGCAGTTCTTC.

This chain connects TRBV7-9 to TRBJ2-7; D unresolved. The V and J ends lost 5 bases and 0 bases respectively, with 8 bases between them. From germline, CDR1 is SEHNR and CDR2 FQNEAQ (reference sequence). This CDR3 region has 13 residues. The CDR3 protein is CASSPPLSYEQYF. CDR3 sequence (DNA): TGTGCCAGCAGCCCCCCACTCTCCTACGAGCAGTACTTC.

The chain links TRBV7-9 to TRBJ2-4; D is perhaps TRBD2 (6 bases). The CDR3 has 15 residues. The V end lost 0 bases, the J end lost 0 bases, and 6 bases lay between the germline ends. CDR1 is SEHNR and CDR2 is FQNEAQ in the germline V gene (reference sequence). CDR3 DNA sequence: TGTGCCAGCAGCTTAGCGGGACTAGCCAAAAACATTCAGTACTTC. It encodes CASSLAGLAKNIQYF.

This chain links TRBV28 with TRBJ1-2, with TRBD1 matching over 7 bases. The CDR3 sequence is 11 residues long. Germline assignment: CDR1 MDHEN and CDR2 SYDVKM. CDR3 residues: CVTGDNYGYTF. Written as DNA, the CDR3 is TGTGTAACAGGGGATAACTATGGCTACACCTTC.

V usage is TRBV6-5 and J usage is TRBJ2-7, with D maybe TRBD1 (5 bases). Germline V gives CDR1 MNHEY, CDR2 SVGAGI. CDR3 length: 11 residues. V lost 6 bases to trimming and J lost 4 bases, with 7 bases between them. Here the CDR3 reads CASSKGYEQYF. DNA of the CDR3: TGTGCCAGCAGCAAGGGGTACGAGCAGTACTTC.

The V gene is TRBV12-5, the J gene TRBJ1-4; D is uncertain. CDR3 length: 15 amino acids. V was pared by 5 bases and J by 0 bases, with 10 bases between. Germline V gene lookup returns CDR1 LGHNT and CDR2 FRNRAP. In DNA form, the CDR3 reads TGTGCTAGTGGTCACGGGATAGCAACTAATGAAAAACTGTTTTTT. Translating gives CASGHGIATNEKLFF.

This chain uses TRBV19 with TRBJ1-5; no definite D call. The CDR3 runs to 13 residues. V lost 5 bases and J lost 4, with 9 bases in between. Germline values: CDR1 LNHDA, CDR2 SQIVND (reference sequence). This chain's CDR3 is CASSAGLNQPQHF. CDR3 nucleotide sequence: TGTGCCAGTAGTGCTGGACTAAATCAGCCCCAGCATTTT.